This TCR beta chain originates from a study of CD4 T cells in relation to SARS-CoV-2 and coronaviruses. Study findings and constraints: Crossreactivity was assessed only for spike protein, not other viral proteins. In roughly 60% of donors, memory CD4+ clonotypes crossrecognized SARS-CoV-2 and at least one common cold coronavirus spike.

Turning to this clone: Its antigen is as yet unknown.

Profiling relied on immunoSEQ multiplex PCR, and the TCRdb table lists in-frame clones only, not all of them. The sample records 55,000 to 75,000 clones, 87% being singletons. The unexposed donors gave CD4+ T cells in about 2011-2019, prior to COVID-19. The sample taken for sequencing was memory CD4+ T cells from PBMCs. This sequence originates from a human donor in good health.

The chain's CDR3 is CASSFQGSGANVLTF. CDR3 bases: TGTGCCAGCAGCTTCCAGGGGTCTGGGGCCAACGTCCTGACTTTC. The chain combines TRBV11-3 with TRBJ2-6; possible D gene TRBD1, 6 bases. The CDR3 sequence is 15 residues long. V lost 3 bases, J lost 1 base, and 7 bases lay in between. Germline V lookup: CDR1 SGHNT, CDR2 YENEEA. The whole variable domain, filled in from reference TRBV11-3 and TRBJ2-6, reads EAGVVQSPRYKIIEKKQPVAFWCNPISGHNTLYWYLQNLGQGPELLIRYENEEAVDDSQLPKDRFSAERLKGVDSTLKIQPAELGDSAVYLCASSFQGSGANVLTFGAGSRLTVL.